The 27 T cell receptor beta chains listed next were all sequenced from one sample in a study of T-cell memory formation after mild COVID-19 (dated by TCRdb to the early 2020s). The library relied on 5' RACE. Sequencing used an Illumina NovaSeq 6000. TCRdb reprocessing: public reads trimmed at Q25 with fastp, clones called with MiXCR, in-frame beta chains kept. Every CDR3 protein is listed once, alongside the most common genes and DNA of its rows. Across this sample there are some 350,000 distinct CDR3 sequences, with about an eighth seen only once. Of the sample, about 20% is held by the ten largest clones. The sample comprised PBMCs or a T cell subset sorted from them (not recorded which). These receptors came from a man aged 18 to 30 who had mild COVID-19 (a few samples of this study predate the infection). The sample titles of this study are shuffled in the database, so cell type and time point are left out; the donor was told from shared clones.

This clonotype has more than one count but fewer than ten. The chain links TRBV5-6 to TRBJ1-2, with D perhaps matching TRBD1 (5 bases). CDR1 and CDR2 from the germline V gene are SGHDT and YYEEEE. V was cut by 4 bases and J by 2 bases, with 12 bases left in between. This CDR3 comprises 14 residues. The CDR3: CASSKDTRNYGYTF. CDR3 DNA sequence: TGTGCCAGCAGCAAGGACACCCGGAACTATGGCTACACCTTC.

The J gene is TRBJ1-2, the V gene TRBV7-9; no reliable D call. There are 11 residues in the CDR3. The germline V gene encodes CDR1 SEHNR and CDR2 FQNEAQ (reference sequence). Trimming took off 7 bases at V and 8 bases at J, with 11 bases between the two ends. The chain's CDR3 is CASTLVYGYTF. Here the CDR3 DNA reads TGTGCCAGCACCCTCGTATACGGCTACACCTTC.

At least ten counts were recorded for this clonotype. The chain carries TRBV11-2 and TRBJ2-3, with 11 nucleotides matching TRBD2. CDR1 and CDR2 from the germline V gene are SGHAT and FQNNGV. Unmatched junction bases numbered 8, after V lost 7 bases and J lost 2 bases. The length of the CDR3 is 16 residues. DNA of the CDR3: TGTGCCAGCAACTTGGCTAGCGGGGGGTCCACAGATACGCAGTATTTT. Translated: CASNLASGGSTDTQYF.

The table lists this clonotype with a few counts. The chain uses TRBV7-2 and TRBJ2-2; D may be TRBD1 or TRBD2 (7 bases each). CDR1 is SGHTA, CDR2 FQGNSA, per germline. V lost 7 bases and J 5 bases, leaving 32 bases between the germline ends. The CDR3 spans 20 residues. DNA of the CDR3: TGTGCCAGCACCCCCTTTGGGACAGACTTCGGGAGGATATCGACCGGGGAGCTGTTTTTT. Amino acids: CASTPFGTDFGRISTGELFF.

This clonotype was counted a few times. The chain uses TRBV30 and TRBJ2-3, with D possibly being TRBD2 (6 bases). V lost 1 base, J lost 1 base, and 12 bases lay in between. This CDR3 spans 15 amino acids. Looked up from germline, CDR1 is GTSNPN and CDR2 is SVGIG (reference sequence). The CDR3 sequence is CAWSEGLTGTDTQYF. The CDR3 DNA follows: TGTGCCTGGAGTGAGGGACTGACTGGCACAGATACGCAGTATTTT.

The chain recombines TRBV5-1 with TRBJ2-3, with a tentative D call TRBD1 (5 bases). Looked up from germline, CDR1 is SGHRS and CDR2 is YFSETQ. The length of the CDR3 is 14 residues. Between the trimmed V and J ends, which lost 1 base and 7 bases, there was a span of 13 bases. This CDR3 reads CASSLSIGDHTQYF. In nucleotides, the CDR3 is TGCGCCAGCAGCTTGAGTATAGGGGATCATACGCAGTATTTT.

This clonotype was recorded many times. This chain uses TRBV5-1 with TRBJ2-5; 8 nucleotides agree with TRBD2. The ends lost 5 bases at V and 3 bases at J; junction bases unmatched: 9. CDR1 is SGHRS and CDR2 is YFSETQ in the germline V gene. This CDR3 region has 15 residues. CDR3 loop: CASRSGGLSKETQYF. The CDR3 DNA follows: TGCGCCAGCAGAAGCGGGGGACTATCAAAAGAGACCCAGTACTTC.

The rearrangement joins TRBV6-2 or TRBV6-3 to TRBJ2-7; TRBD2 matches at 10 bases. In germline, CDR1 is MNHEY, CDR2 SVGEGT. V lost 1 base and J lost 3; bases outside the gene matches: 0. This CDR3 spans 14 amino acids. CDR3 in DNA: TGTGCCAGCAGTTACTGGACTAGCGGCTACGAGCAGTACTTC. Residues: CASSYWTSGYEQYF.

The chain has TRBV10-3 and TRBJ1-1; D uncertain. CDR3 length: 11 residues. Trimming stripped 10 bases from V and 0 bases from J, with 6 bases between. Looked up from germline, CDR1 is ENHRY and CDR2 is SYGVKD. This CDR3 is CATQLNTEAFF. DNA for the CDR3: TGTGCCACGCAACTGAACACTGAAGCTTTCTTT.

The gene calls are TRBV20-1 and TRBJ2-7; D is undetermined. The CDR3 extends over 11 amino acids. Trimming cost V 7 bases and J 3 bases, with 10 bases left between them. Germline-derived CDR1 and CDR2 are DFQATT and SNEGSKA (reference sequence). In nucleotides, the CDR3 is TGCAGTGGTCGAGACCACTACGAGCAGTACTTC. It encodes CSGRDHYEQYF.

CDR3: CASSYTGHPTDTQYF. The DNA for the CDR3 is TGTGCCAGCAGTTATACGGGACACCCCACAGATACGCAGTATTTT. V usage is TRBV6-2 or TRBV6-3 and J usage is TRBJ2-3, with D possibly being TRBD1 (6 bases). The CDR3 length is 15 residues. CDR1 is MNHEY and CDR2 is SVGEGT in the germline V gene. Trimming cost V 3 bases and J 2 bases, with 12 bases left between them.

By share, this clonotype counts as medium-sized. The genes are TRBV4-1 and TRBJ1-1; unclear D gene. The CDR3 runs 13 residues. V lost 4 bases to trimming and J lost 6 bases, with 12 bases between them. Per germline, CDR1 MGHRA and CDR2 YSYEKL. This CDR3 is CASSPREVAEAFF. The CDR3 region has the DNA TGCGCCAGCAGCCCTAGGGAGGTGGCTGAAGCTTTCTTT.

The gene calls are TRBV4-1 and TRBJ1-5; D is undetermined. This CDR3 is 15 amino acids long. Per the germline V gene, CDR1 is MGHRA and CDR2 is YSYEKL. The ends were cut back, 0 bases at V and 3 bases at J, with 9 bases in the middle. The DNA of the CDR3 is TGCGCCAGCAGCCAAGATGAGAGGGACAATCAGCCCCAGCATTTT. Protein sequence: CASSQDERDNQPQHF.

Only a few counts were recorded for this clonotype. The chain uses TRBV29-1 and TRBJ2-3, with D tentatively TRBD2 (5 bases). The CDR3 runs to 13 residues. Germline CDR1 and CDR2: SQVTM and ANQGSEA. Trimming removed 4 bases at V and 1 base at J, with 9 bases between. The CDR3 spells CSVVPAGTDTQYF. In nucleotides, the CDR3 is TGCAGCGTTGTCCCAGCGGGCACAGATACGCAGTATTTT.

The chain employs TRBV4-3 and TRBJ1-1; TRBD1 aligns across 8 bases. Looked up from germline, CDR1 is LGHNA and CDR2 is YSLEER. The CDR3 runs 16 residues. V lost 0 bases to trimming and J lost 1 base; unmatched junction nucleotides: 4. CDR3 sequence: CASSQDPQGANTEAFF. The CDR3 bases are TGCGCCAGCAGCCAAGACCCTCAGGGGGCGAACACTGAAGCTTTCTTT.

The chain is built from TRBV7-2 and TRBJ1-4; 7 nucleotides match TRBD1. Per germline, CDR1 SGHTA and CDR2 FQGNSA. With V trimmed by 3 bases and J by 5 bases, 15 bases remained unmatched. The CDR3 extends over 18 amino acids. The CDR3 DNA reads as TGTGCCAGCAGCTTGGGACTTACCGCAGGGGGGCAGAATGAAAAACTGTTTTTT. This encodes CASSLGLTAGGQNEKLFF.

This clonotype was counted a few times. The CDR3 is CASGPGGPQHF. Here the CDR3 DNA reads TGTGCTAGTGGTCCCGGGGGGCCCCAGCATTTT. This chain connects TRBV12-5 to TRBJ1-5; D might be TRBD1 (5 bases). The germline V gene has CDR1 LGHNT and CDR2 FRNRAP. This CDR3 comprises 11 residues. V lost 5 bases, J lost 9 bases, and 8 bases lay in between.

The chain is built from TRBV5-1 and TRBJ2-2; D remains ambiguous. Trimming removed 4 bases at V and 1 base at J, with 5 bases between. The CDR3 sequence is 13 residues long. CDR1 SGHRS and CDR2 YFSETQ come from the germline V gene. CDR3 protein: CASSMENTGELFF. CDR3 nucleotide sequence: TGCGCCAGCAGCATGGAGAACACCGGGGAGCTGTTTTTT.

The chain recombines TRBV5-1 with TRBJ2-5; 10 bases map to TRBD1. Unmatched junction bases numbered 8, after V lost 4 bases and J lost 5 bases. Germline V gene sequence: CDR1 SGHRS, CDR2 YFSETQ. This CDR3 comprises 15 residues. As DNA, the CDR3 is TGCGCCAGCAGCCCAGGACAGGGGGTTTGGGAGACCCAGTACTTC. Translation: CASSPGQGVWETQYF.

This clonotype was seen just once. The chain uses TRBV20-1 and TRBJ2-1; 12 nucleotides align to TRBD1. Looked up from germline, CDR1 is DFQATT and CDR2 is SNEGSKA (reference sequence). V lost 5 bases, J lost 6 bases, and 8 bases stayed unmatched. This CDR3 comprises 15 residues. CDR3 sequence reads: CSAEPGQGAINEQFF. CDR3 DNA sequence: TGCAGTGCTGAGCCGGGACAGGGGGCAATCAATGAGCAGTTCTTC.

This clonotype was counted only a few times. The rearrangement links TRBV15 to TRBJ2-3; D unclear. This CDR3 is 14 amino acids long. The germline V and J ends were trimmed by 3 bases and 2 bases, with 9 bases remaining between them. Germline V gene sequence: CDR1 LNHNV, CDR2 YYDKDF (reference sequence). The CDR3 here is CATSRWAYTDTQYF. CDR3 nucleotides: TGTGCCACCAGCAGGTGGGCCTACACAGATACGCAGTATTTT.

This clonotype was seen only a few times. This chain links TRBV20-1 with TRBJ2-1; D call uncertain. V dropped 2 bases and J dropped 6 bases, with 8 bases sitting between them. Germline lookup yields CDR1 DFQATT and CDR2 SNEGSKA (reference sequence). This CDR3 contains 12 residues. The CDR3 protein is CSARNLFNEQFF. DNA for the CDR3: TGCAGTGCTAGAAATCTCTTCAATGAGCAGTTCTTC.

The chain links TRBV27 to TRBJ1-1; 9 bases line up with TRBD1. The CDR3 is 17 amino acids. Germline assignment: CDR1 MNHEY and CDR2 SMNVEV (reference sequence). V gave up 5 bases and J gave up 0 bases; unmatched junction bases: 10. Here the CDR3 DNA reads TGTGCCAGCAGTCGGGAACAGGGGGCCACAATGAACACTGAAGCTTTCTTT. It encodes CASSREQGATMNTEAFF.

This chain connects TRBV29-1 to TRBJ1-1; D is undetermined. The CDR3 has 14 residues. Between the trimmed V and J ends, which lost 6 bases and 1 base, there was a span of 15 bases. The germline gives CDR1 SQVTM, CDR2 ANQGSEA. CDR3 sequence: CSVDWGGGNTEAFF. CDR3 nucleotide sequence: TGCAGCGTCGACTGGGGTGGAGGGAACACTGAAGCTTTCTTT. Full variable domain (remainder filled in from reference TRBV29-1 and TRBJ1-1): SAVISQKPSRDICQRGTSLTIQCQVDSQVTMMFWYRQQPGQSLTLIATANQGSEATYESGFVIDKFPISRPNLTFSTLTVSNMSPEDSSIYLCSVDWGGGNTEAFFGQGTRLTVV.

The gene calls are TRBV5-6 and TRBJ1-1, with unresolved D. Deletions cut 5 bases from V and 4 bases from J, with 12 bases between. This CDR3 contains 13 residues. Germline-derived CDR1 and CDR2 are SGHDT and YYEEEE. The CDR3 loop is CASRTWGGTEAFF. The CDR3 DNA is TGTGCCAGCAGAACTTGGGGAGGCACTGAAGCTTTCTTT.

The rearrangement uses TRBV19 and TRBJ1-5; 8 bases are shared with TRBD1. V shed 2 bases and J 6 bases; nucleotides not matched to a gene: 12. Germline V gene sequence: CDR1 LNHDA, CDR2 SQIVND (reference sequence). The CDR3 has 17 amino acids. The CDR3 DNA follows: TGTGCCAGTAGTATAACGAGACAGGGGTTATTGGGTCAGCCCCAGCATTTT. This codes for CASSITRQGLLGQPQHF.

The V gene is TRBV6-4, the J gene TRBJ2-7; unclear D gene. The germline gives CDR1 MRHNA, CDR2 SNTAGT. The CDR3 is 12 residues long. V gave up 0 bases and J gave up 3 bases, with 3 bases separating them. Written as DNA, the CDR3 is TGTGCCAGCAGTGACTCTGTCTACGAGCAGTACGTC. The encoded protein is CASSDSVYEQYV.